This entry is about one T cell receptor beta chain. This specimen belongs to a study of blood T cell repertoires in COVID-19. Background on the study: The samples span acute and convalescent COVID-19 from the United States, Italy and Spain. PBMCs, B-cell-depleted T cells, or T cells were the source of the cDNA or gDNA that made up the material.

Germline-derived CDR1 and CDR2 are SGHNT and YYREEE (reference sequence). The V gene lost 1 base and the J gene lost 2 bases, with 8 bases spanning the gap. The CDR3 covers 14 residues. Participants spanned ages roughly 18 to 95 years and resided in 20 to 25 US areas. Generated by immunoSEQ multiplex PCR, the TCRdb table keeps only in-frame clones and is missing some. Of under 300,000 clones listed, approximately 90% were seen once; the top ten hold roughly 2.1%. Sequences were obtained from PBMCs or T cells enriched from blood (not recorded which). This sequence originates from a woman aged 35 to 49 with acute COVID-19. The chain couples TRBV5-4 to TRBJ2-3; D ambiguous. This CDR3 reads CASSLMSDTDTQYF. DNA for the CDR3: TGTGCCAGCAGCTTGATGTCAGACACAGATACGCAGTATTTT.